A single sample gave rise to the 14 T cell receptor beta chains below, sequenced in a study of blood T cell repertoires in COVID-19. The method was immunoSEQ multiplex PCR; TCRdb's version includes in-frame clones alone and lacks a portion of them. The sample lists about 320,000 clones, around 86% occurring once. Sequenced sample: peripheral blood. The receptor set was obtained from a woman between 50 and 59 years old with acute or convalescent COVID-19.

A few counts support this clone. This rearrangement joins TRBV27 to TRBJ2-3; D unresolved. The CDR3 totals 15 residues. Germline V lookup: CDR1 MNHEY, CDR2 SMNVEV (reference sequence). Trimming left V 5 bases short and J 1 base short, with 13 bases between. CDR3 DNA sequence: TGTGCCAGCAGTCCTGGGCCCCCTGGCACAGATACGCAGTATTTT. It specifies CASSPGPPGTDTQYF.

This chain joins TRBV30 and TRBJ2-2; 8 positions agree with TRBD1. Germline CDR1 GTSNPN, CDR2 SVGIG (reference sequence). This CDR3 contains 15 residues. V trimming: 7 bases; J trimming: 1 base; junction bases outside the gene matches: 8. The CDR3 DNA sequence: TGTGCCTCCCCCAGGGACAGGAGGAACACCGGGGAGCTGTTTTTT. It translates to CASPRDRRNTGELFF.

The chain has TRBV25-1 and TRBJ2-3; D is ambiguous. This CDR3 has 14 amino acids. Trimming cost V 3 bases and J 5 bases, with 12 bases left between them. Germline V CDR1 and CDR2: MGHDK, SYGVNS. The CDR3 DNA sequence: TGTGCCAGCAGTGACCCTGCCCGGGTAGATACGCAGTATTTT. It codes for CASSDPARVDTQYF.

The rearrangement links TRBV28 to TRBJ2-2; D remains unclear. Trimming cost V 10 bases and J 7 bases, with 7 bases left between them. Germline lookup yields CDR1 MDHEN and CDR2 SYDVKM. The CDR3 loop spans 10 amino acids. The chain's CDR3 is CATIDGELFF. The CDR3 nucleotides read TGTGCCACCATAGACGGGGAGCTGTTTTTT.

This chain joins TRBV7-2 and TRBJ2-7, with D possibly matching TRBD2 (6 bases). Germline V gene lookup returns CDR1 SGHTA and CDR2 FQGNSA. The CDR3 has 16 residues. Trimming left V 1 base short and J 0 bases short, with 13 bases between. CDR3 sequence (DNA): TGTGCCAGCAGCTTAGTGGGGACTCCTAGCTCCTACGAGCAGTACTTC. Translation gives CASSLVGTPSSYEQYF.

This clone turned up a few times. The CDR3 DNA sequence: TGCGCCAGCAGCTTGACAGGGGTTGGGGAAGCGTATGGCTACACCTTC. This codes for CASSLTGVGEAYGYTF. V usage is TRBV5-1 and J usage is TRBJ1-2; 7 bases agree with TRBD1. This CDR3 is 16 amino acids long. The V segment lost 1 base and the J segment 5 bases; nucleotides outside the gene matches: 11. Per germline, CDR1 SGHRS and CDR2 YFSETQ.

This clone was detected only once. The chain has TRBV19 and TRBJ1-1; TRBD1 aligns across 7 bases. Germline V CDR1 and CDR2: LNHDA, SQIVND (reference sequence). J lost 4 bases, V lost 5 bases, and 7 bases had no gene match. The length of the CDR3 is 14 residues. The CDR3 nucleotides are TGTGCCAGTAGTCACCGACAGGGAGTCACTGAAGCTTTCTTT. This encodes CASSHRQGVTEAFF.

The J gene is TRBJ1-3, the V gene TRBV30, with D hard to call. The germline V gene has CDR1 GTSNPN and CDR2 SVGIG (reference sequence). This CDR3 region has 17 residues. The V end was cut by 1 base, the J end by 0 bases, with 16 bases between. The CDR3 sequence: CAWSAGGRKTSGNTIYF. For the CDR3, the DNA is TGTGCCTGGAGTGCAGGTGGGAGGAAAACCTCTGGAAACACCATATATTTT.

The CDR3 loop reads CATSSQGFHEQYF. CDR3 bases: TGTGCCACCAGCTCCCAGGGATTTCACGAGCAGTACTTC. The rearrangement links TRBV15 to TRBJ2-7; maybe TRBD1 (5 bases). Trimming took 5 bases from V and 5 from J, leaving 13 bases between them. The CDR3 has 13 amino acids. Per germline, CDR1 LNHNV and CDR2 YYDKDF (reference sequence).

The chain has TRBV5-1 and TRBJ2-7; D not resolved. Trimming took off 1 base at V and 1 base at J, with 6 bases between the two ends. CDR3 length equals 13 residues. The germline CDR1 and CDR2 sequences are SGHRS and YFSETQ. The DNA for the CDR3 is TGCGCCAGCAGCTTGCCTTCTTCCTACGAGCAGTACTTC. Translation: CASSLPSSYEQYF.

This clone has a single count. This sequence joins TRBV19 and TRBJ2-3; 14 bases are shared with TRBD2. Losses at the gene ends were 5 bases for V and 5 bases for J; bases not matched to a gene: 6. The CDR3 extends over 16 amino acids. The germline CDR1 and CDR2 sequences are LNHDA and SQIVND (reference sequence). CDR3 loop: CASSGSGLAGEDTQYF. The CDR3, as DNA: TGTGCCAGTAGTGGCTCGGGACTAGCGGGAGAAGATACGCAGTATTTT.

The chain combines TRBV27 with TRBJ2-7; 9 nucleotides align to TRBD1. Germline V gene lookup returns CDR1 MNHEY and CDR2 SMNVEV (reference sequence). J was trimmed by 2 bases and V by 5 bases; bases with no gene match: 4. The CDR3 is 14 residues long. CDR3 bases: TGTGCCAGCAGTCTCGGACAGGGGCCCTACGAGCAGTACTTC. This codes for CASSLGQGPYEQYF.

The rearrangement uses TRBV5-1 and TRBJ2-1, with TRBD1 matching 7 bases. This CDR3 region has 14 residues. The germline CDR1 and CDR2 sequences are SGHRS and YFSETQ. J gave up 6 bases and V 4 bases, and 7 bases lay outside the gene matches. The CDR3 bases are TGCGCCAGCAGCGCTAACAGGGGCCTCAATGAGCAGTTCTTC. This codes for CASSANRGLNEQFF.

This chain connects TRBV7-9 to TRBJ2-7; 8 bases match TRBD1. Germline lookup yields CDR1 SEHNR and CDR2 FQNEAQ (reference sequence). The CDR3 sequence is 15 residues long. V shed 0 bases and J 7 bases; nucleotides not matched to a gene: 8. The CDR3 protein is CASSLARQGAGEQYF. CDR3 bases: TGTGCCAGCAGCTTAGCGCGTCAGGGGGCGGGTGAGCAGTACTTC.